The rows below give T cell receptor beta chains drawn from one sample of a study of T cells in Graves' hyperthyroidism and ophthalmopathy. TCRdb re-called the multiplex PCR reads through MiXCR, storing one row per CDR3 protein. The sample holds 650,000 to 700,000 distinct CDR3 sequences, around a sixth seen once. The sample consisted of blood. The receptors derive from a man aged 50-60 years with Graves' hyperthyroidism. Both conserved end residues are part of each CDR3. D genes are given only for firm matches. A row's size may be missing; if present it is once, few, many or a size class.

size,D,J,V,DNA,CDR3
-,-,TRBJ2-7,TRBV4-1,TGCGCCAGCAGCCAAGTGAGCGGAGCCATAAGCTCCTACGAGCAGTACTTC,CASSQVSGAISSYEQYF
many,TRBD2,TRBJ2-7,TRBV7-2,TGTGCCAGCAGTCGTGGACTAGCGCTGGGGGAGCAGTACTTC,CASSRGLALGEQYF
many,-,TRBJ2-3,TRBV28,TGTGCCACAGGTCGTGGCACTTCCACAGATACGCAGTATTTT,CATGRGTSTDTQYF
many,TRBD1,TRBJ1-1,TRBV2,TGTGCCAGCAGTCTAAGACAGGGGGCGAACACTGAAGCTTTCTTT,CASSLRQGANTEAFF
many,-,TRBJ2-2,TRBV12-3/TRBV12-4,TGTGCCAGCAGTTACAAGGCCCCACTCGGGGAGCTGTTTTTT,CASSYKAPLGELFF
few,TRBD1,TRBJ2-4,TRBV19,TGTGCCAGTAGTAGATCGGGACAGGGAATAGCCAAAAACATTCAGTACTTC,CASSRSGQGIAKNIQYF
few,TRBD1,TRBJ2-1,TRBV13,TGTGCCAGCAGCTCGTGGACAGGGTCAAATGAGCGGTTCTTC,CASSSWTGSNERFF
few,-,TRBJ1-2,TRBV28,TGTGCCAGCAGCCTCTACGACAGCTATGGCTACACCTTC,CASSLYDSYGYTF
many,-,TRBJ2-5,TRBV2,TGTGCCAGCAGTGTGTCGCGGGAAGAGACCCAGTACTTC,CASSVSREETQYF
many,-,TRBJ2-5,TRBV7-2,TGTGCCAGCAGCTTCCGCCAGGCAGAGACCCAGTACTTC,CASSFRQAETQYF
many,TRBD1,TRBJ2-7,TRBV2,TGTGCCAGCCGGTCGGGGACAGGGGGTGTCGAGCAGTACTTC,CASRSGTGGVEQYF
many,-,TRBJ2-1,TRBV27,TGTGCCAGCAAAGGGGGAGGCCAAATCTACAATGAGCAGTTCTTC,CASKGGGQIYNEQFF
few,-,TRBJ2-2,TRBV4-3,TGCGCCAGCAGCCAAGAGTTTATTAACACCGGGGAGCTGTTTTTT,CASSQEFINTGELFF